What follows are 20 T cell receptor beta chains derived from one specimen sequenced in a study of blood T cell repertoires in COVID-19. TCRdb's copy holds only in-frame clones and misses some; the assay was immunoSEQ multiplex PCR. The table includes 180,000 or so clones, over 75% detected once. Sequencing used peripheral blood. The receptors shown here come from a man aged 55-75 years with acute or convalescent COVID-19.

V gene TRBV18 combines with J gene TRBJ2-3, with TRBD1 as a possible D gene (6 bases). Germline V gene sequence: CDR1 KGHSH, CDR2 LQKENI. V gave up 2 bases and J gave up 5 bases, with 14 bases separating them. The CDR3 covers 15 residues. DNA of the CDR3: TGTGCCAGCTCACCATCTCTGGGGGCGTTAGATACGCAGTATTTT. It specifies CASSPSLGALDTQYF.

Turning to this clone: This specimen includes other DNA sequences encoding the same CDR3. This rearrangement joins TRBV3-1 (or the pseudogene TRBV3-2) to TRBJ1-1, with D possibly being TRBD1 (6 bases). The CDR3 extends over 14 amino acids. From germline, CDR1 is LGHDT and CDR2 YNNKEL (reference sequence). Trimming removed 2 bases from V and 4 bases from J, with 11 bases in between. The CDR3, as DNA: TGTGCCAGCAGCCAAAAGGGGGGGGGCACTGAAGCTTTCTTT. Translated, it gives CASSQKGGGTEAFF.

The chain carries TRBV10-3 and TRBJ2-2; D might be TRBD1 (6 bases). CDR3 length: 15 residues. Trimming removed 11 bases from V and 4 bases from J, with 20 bases in between. CDR1 is ENHRY, CDR2 SYGVKD, per germline. The CDR3 DNA reads TGTGCCCACAGGGCCGGGGCTGGTAGCACCGGGGAGCTGTTTTTT. It translates to CAHRAGAGSTGELFF.

The J gene is TRBJ1-6, the V gene TRBV6-6, with D hard to call. Per germline, CDR1 MNHNY and CDR2 SVGAGI (reference sequence). V was clipped by 4 bases and J by 4 bases, with 11 bases between them. This CDR3 has 15 residues. The CDR3 spells CASSSSGGYNSPLHF. DNA of the CDR3: TGTGCCAGCAGTTCCTCAGGAGGGTATAATTCACCCCTCCACTTT.

The CDR3, as DNA: TGTGCCAGCACCCTACTTCCGGGACAGGGGAACACTGAAGCTTTCTTT. It encodes CASTLLPGQGNTEAFF. The V call is TRBV28, the J call TRBJ1-1; 9 bases are shared with TRBD1. CDR3 length equals 16 residues. Germline V lookup: CDR1 MDHEN, CDR2 SYDVKM. J gave up 1 base and V 7 bases, and 10 bases lay outside the gene matches. Drawing the rest from reference TRBV28 and TRBJ1-1, the complete variable domain is DVKVTQSSRYLVKRTGEKVFLECVQDMDHENMFWYRQDPGLGLRLIYFSYDVKMKEKGDIPEGYSVSREKKERFSLILESASTNQTSMYLCASTLLPGQGNTEAFFGQGTRLTVV.

The chain carries TRBV7-2 and TRBJ1-3; D remains ambiguous. Trimming stripped 1 base from V and 6 bases from J, with 10 bases between. This CDR3 comprises 14 residues. CDR1 and CDR2 (germline): SGHTA, FQGNSA. CDR3 bases: TGTGCCAGCAGCTTAGGGGCAATGGAAAACACCATATATTTT. Protein sequence: CASSLGAMENTIYF.

The gene calls are TRBV9 and TRBJ2-1; D remains ambiguous. The CDR3 consists of 15 residues. CDR1 SGDLS and CDR2 YYNGEE come from the germline V gene. Trimming took off 0 bases at V and 5 bases at J, with 12 bases between the two ends. CDR3 protein: CASSVESSSHNEQFF. CDR3 nucleotide sequence: TGTGCCAGCAGCGTAGAAAGTAGTTCCCACAATGAGCAGTTCTTC.

V and J are TRBV6-2 or TRBV6-3 and TRBJ2-1; the D is unclear. Germline lookup yields CDR1 MNHEY and CDR2 SVGEGT. The CDR3 spans 13 residues. The V gene lost 3 bases and the J gene lost 6 bases, with 9 bases spanning the gap. CDR3 amino acids: CASSYLRLNEQFF. The CDR3 nucleotides read TGTGCCAGCAGTTATCTGAGACTCAATGAGCAGTTCTTC.

This clone has just one count. V usage is TRBV12-3 or TRBV12-4 and J usage is TRBJ2-1; 7 bases align to TRBD1. Germline trimming cut 1 base from V and 15 bases from J; bases unmatched to any gene: 9. CDR3 size: 13 residues. CDR3 nucleotide sequence: TGTGCCAGCAGTTTAGAGGCCGGGACAGTTAGGTTCTTC. Its protein product is CASSLEAGTVRFF.

The chain uses TRBV5-1 and TRBJ2-7; a possible D gene is TRBD1 (7 bases). From germline, CDR1 is SGHRS and CDR2 YFSETQ. V was trimmed by 2 bases and J by 4 bases, leaving 16 bases between them. CDR3 length: 15 amino acids. The CDR3 sequence is CASSLGGTANYEQYF. The CDR3 nucleotides read TGCGCCAGCAGCTTAGGCGGGACAGCTAATTACGAGCAGTACTTC.

The V call is TRBV28, the J call TRBJ1-6; no reliable D call. CDR1 is MDHEN and CDR2 is SYDVKM in the germline V gene. Trimming stripped 5 bases from V and 2 bases from J, with 13 bases between. CDR3 size: 16 residues. CDR3 sequence (DNA): TGTGCCAGCAGTCTTCCCCCGGGGACCTATAATTCACCCCTCCACTTT. This gives the protein CASSLPPGTYNSPLHF.

This chain connects TRBV28 to TRBJ2-2; perhaps TRBD1 as D (5 bases). Germline V CDR1 and CDR2: MDHEN, SYDVKM. Trimming removed 3 bases from V and 2 bases from J, with 25 bases in between. The CDR3 extends over 20 amino acids. The CDR3 sequence: CASSFPDRSPHARNTGELFF. In DNA form, the CDR3 reads TGTGCCAGCAGTTTCCCCGACAGATCACCCCATGCAAGAAACACCGGGGAGCTGTTTTTT.

This clone was recorded once. The chain links TRBV3-1 (or the pseudogene TRBV3-2) to TRBJ2-1; perhaps TRBD2 as D (5 bases). The CDR3 consists of 16 residues. The V end was cut by 0 bases, the J end by 4 bases, with 13 bases between. The germline V gene encodes CDR1 LGHDT and CDR2 YNNKEL (reference sequence). CDR3 amino acids: CASSQEGSGKYNEQFF. DNA of the CDR3: TGTGCCAGCAGCCAAGAAGGGAGCGGAAAATACAATGAGCAGTTCTTC.

The CDR3 region is CASSRNRNSNQPQHF. The CDR3 nucleotides read TGTGCCAGCAGTCGAAACAGGAATAGCAATCAGCCCCAGCATTTT. The chain couples TRBV28 to TRBJ1-5; TRBD1 might be the D (5 bases). Germline V gene data show CDR1 as MDHEN and CDR2 as SYDVKM. The CDR3 totals 15 residues. Trimming removed 5 bases from V and 0 bases from J, with 11 bases in between.

This sequence joins TRBV7-3 and TRBJ1-5; TRBD1 matches at 8 bases. The J segment lost 0 bases and the V segment lost 2 bases, leaving 6 bases of the junction unmatched. The length of the CDR3 is 17 residues. Looked up from germline, CDR1 is SGHTA and CDR2 is FQGTGA. CDR3 DNA: TGTGCCAGCAGCTTAGGGACAGGAGGGAATAGCAATCAGCCCCAGCATTTT. It translates to CASSLGTGGNSNQPQHF.

This clone was found once. The chain combines TRBV19 with TRBJ1-1; tentative D call: TRBD1 (5 bases). The CDR3 contains 14 residues. The germline gives CDR1 LNHDA, CDR2 SQIVND (reference sequence). Trimming pared 8 bases from V and 5 bases from J, leaving 18 bases between. In nucleotides, the CDR3 is TGTGCCAGTGAATCCGACGGAAGGGGAACTGAAGCTTTCTTT. It translates to CASESDGRGTEAFF.

This clone was detected once. This chain joins TRBV5-6 and TRBJ2-2; the match to TRBD2 covers 8 bases. The germline V gene encodes CDR1 SGHDT and CDR2 YYEEEE. The junction had 3 bases not matched to a gene; V was cut back by 6 bases and J by 2 bases. This CDR3 is 14 amino acids long. The CDR3 sequence: CASIGRGNTGELFF. The DNA for the CDR3 is TGTGCCAGCATCGGGAGGGGCAACACCGGGGAGCTGTTTTTT. Supplemented by reference TRBV5-6 and TRBJ2-2, the full variable domain reads DAGVTQSPTHLIKTRGQQVTLRCSPKSGHDTVSWYQQALGQGPQFIFQYYEEEERQRGNFPDRFSGHQFPNYSSELNVNALLLGDSALYLCASIGRGNTGELFFGEGSRLTVL.

The chain employs TRBV19 and TRBJ2-2; 16 positions agree with TRBD2. Trimming cost V 10 bases and J 4 bases; bases outside gene matches: 15. This CDR3 is built from 19 residues. Germline V gene lookup returns CDR1 LNHDA and CDR2 SQIVND (reference sequence). CDR3 coding DNA: TGTGCCACCTCCCCTGGGGGACTAGCGGGAGGGCGGGGCACCGGGGAGCTGTTTTTT. Protein product: CATSPGGLAGGRGTGELFF.

The J gene is TRBJ1-2, the V gene TRBV6-5; possible D gene TRBD1, 6 bases. Looked up from germline, CDR1 is MNHEY and CDR2 is SVGAGI. The CDR3 runs to 16 residues. Between the trimmed V and J ends, which lost 2 bases and 7 bases, there was a span of 20 bases. The CDR3 spells CASSYMSPGDRSGYTF. In DNA, the CDR3 is TGTGCCAGCAGTTACATGAGTCCAGGGGATCGTTCTGGCTACACCTTC.

V gene TRBV13 combines with J gene TRBJ2-3; D is perhaps TRBD2 (6 bases). Germline V CDR1 and CDR2: PRHDT, FYEKMQ (reference sequence). The CDR3 totals 18 residues. Trimming stripped 2 bases from V and 2 bases from J, with 20 bases between. The CDR3, as DNA: TGTGCCAGCAGCTTACGAGTTACGCGGGGCAACCCCACAGATACGCAGTATTTT. Translating gives CASSLRVTRGNPTDTQYF.